One sample yielded the 21 T cell receptor beta chains listed below, sequenced in a study of blood T cell repertoires in COVID-19. Sequenced by immunoSEQ multiplex PCR; TCRdb stores in-frame clones only, minus some. The table shows about 130,000 clones, with more than 75% occurring only once. Input material: peripheral blood. Every receptor here comes from a human donor in a cohort sampled during active COVID-19.

The chain carries TRBV19 and TRBJ1-1; D might be TRBD1 (5 bases). The CDR3 runs to 12 residues. V gave up 7 bases and J gave up 1 base, with 7 bases separating them. Germline lookup yields CDR1 LNHDA and CDR2 SQIVND (reference sequence). The CDR3 is CASTQGNTEAFF. The CDR3 DNA reads as TGTGCCAGTACCCAGGGGAACACTGAAGCTTTCTTT.

The count of this clone is one. The CDR3, as DNA: TGTGCCAGCAGCTTAGGGGGAGGAGAGACCCAGTACTTC. Protein: CASSLGGGETQYF. The V call is TRBV7-3, the J call TRBJ2-5, with D maybe TRBD2 (6 bases). Trimming left V 2 bases short and J 4 bases short, with 8 bases between. Germline V gene sequence: CDR1 SGHTA, CDR2 FQGTGA. The CDR3 runs 13 residues. Looking up the rest from reference TRBV7-3 and TRBJ2-5 gives the full variable domain: GAGVSQTPSNKVTEKGKYVELRCDPISGHTALYWYRQSLGQGPEFLIYFQGTGAADDSGLPNDRFFAVRPEGSVSTLKIQRTERGDSAVYLCASSLGGGETQYFGPGTRLLVL.

J is TRBJ1-1 and V is TRBV2; D gene uncertain. Trimming took 6 bases from V and 5 from J, leaving 16 bases between them. Germline assignment: CDR1 SNHLY and CDR2 FYNNEI. The CDR3 contains 14 residues. CDR3 sequence (DNA): TGTGCCAGCAGGAACGTCGGGGTTGGTACTGAAGCTTTCTTT. Its translation: CASRNVGVGTEAFF.

The chain combines TRBV28 with TRBJ2-5; 10 bases map to TRBD1. V was clipped by 5 bases and J by 5 bases; unmatched bases: 11. Germline CDR1 is MDHEN and CDR2 is SYDVKM. The CDR3 contains 16 residues. DNA of the CDR3: TGTGCCAGCAGTGGTCAGCCGGGACAGGGGACGGAGACCCAGTACTTC. It yields the protein CASSGQPGQGTETQYF.

This chain uses TRBV6-5 with TRBJ2-1; D uncertain. This CDR3 spans 13 amino acids. V was pared by 8 bases and J by 5 bases, with 13 bases between. Germline assignment: CDR1 MNHEY and CDR2 SVGAGI. CDR3 in DNA: TGTGCCAGCTGCTCGAGGATAGACAATGAGCAGTTCTTC. Protein sequence: CASCSRIDNEQFF.

V gene TRBV30 combines with J gene TRBJ1-5; no clear D gene. V gave up 0 bases and J gave up 2 bases, with 5 bases separating them. The CDR3 spans 13 residues. The V gene's germline CDR1 is GTSNPN and CDR2 SVGIG (reference sequence). As DNA, the CDR3 is TGTGCCTGGAGTGTGGAGGGCAATCAGCCCCAGCATTTT. It encodes CAWSVEGNQPQHF. Variable domain in full (rest from reference TRBV30 and TRBJ1-5): SQTIHQWPATLVQPVGSPLSLECTVEGTSNPNLYWYRQAAGRGLQLLFYSVGIGQISSEVPQNLSASRPQDRQFILSSKKLLLSDSGFYLCAWSVEGNQPQHFGDGTRLSIL.

The chain combines TRBV18 with TRBJ1-1; 7 bases align to TRBD1. The CDR3 runs 15 residues. Trimming took 3 bases from V and 0 from J; bases not matched to a gene: 4. Looked up from germline, CDR1 is KGHSH and CDR2 is LQKENI. As DNA, the CDR3 is TGTGCCAGCTCACCCCAACAGGGGATGAACACTGAAGCTTTCTTT. Translated: CASSPQQGMNTEAFF.

The V and J genes are TRBV2 and TRBJ2-5, with TRBD2 matching 7 bases. Germline V CDR1 and CDR2: SNHLY, FYNNEI. CDR3 length: 13 amino acids. J lost 4 bases, V lost 7 bases, and 6 bases had no gene match. This chain's CDR3 is CASTGLGSETQYF. DNA for the CDR3: TGTGCCAGCACCGGACTAGGTTCAGAGACCCAGTACTTC.

This clone has only a few counts. J is TRBJ2-7 and V is TRBV7-9; the match to TRBD1 covers 7 bases. The germline V gene has CDR1 SEHNR and CDR2 FQNEAQ (reference sequence). V lost 3 bases and J lost 6; bases outside the gene matches: 8. This CDR3 is built from 14 residues. The CDR3 DNA reads as TGTGCCAGCAGCTTGGGACAGATAGGCGGCGAGCAGTACTTC. Translating gives CASSLGQIGGEQYF.

This chain connects TRBV30 to TRBJ2-7, with TRBD1 matching 9 bases. This CDR3 has 14 amino acids. Trimming took 1 base from V and 2 from J; bases not matched to a gene: 3. Germline loops: CDR1 GTSNPN, CDR2 SVGIG (reference sequence). CDR3 bases: TGTGCCTGGAGTGCCGGGACAGGGACCTACGAGCAGTACTTC. Translating gives CAWSAGTGTYEQYF.

This clone was recorded a few times. The chain couples TRBV6-6 to TRBJ2-7; 7 positions match TRBD1. Germline V lookup: CDR1 MNHNY, CDR2 SVGAGI (reference sequence). Unmatched junction bases numbered 11, after V lost 6 bases and J lost 3 bases. This CDR3 contains 15 residues. The CDR3 bases are TGTGCCAGCAGCCGCCTCGGACAGGATAACTACGAGCAGTACTTC. Residues: CASSRLGQDNYEQYF.

The genes are TRBV7-2 and TRBJ2-7; D remains unclear. V was clipped by 2 bases and J by 4 bases, with 6 bases between them. Germline lookup yields CDR1 SGHTA and CDR2 FQGNSA. There are 12 residues in the CDR3. The CDR3 protein is CASSLSPYEQYF. The CDR3 DNA sequence: TGTGCCAGCAGCTTATCCCCATACGAGCAGTACTTC.

The rearrangement links TRBV27 to TRBJ2-7; TRBD2 matches 10 bases. Per the germline V gene, CDR1 is MNHEY and CDR2 is SMNVEV (reference sequence). Trimming at V came to 8 bases and at J to 4 bases, leaving 8 bases not matched to a gene. The CDR3 has 14 amino acids. DNA of the CDR3: TGTGCCAGCCAGGAGCTAGCGGGAGTGTACGAGCAGTACTTC. Encoded protein: CASQELAGVYEQYF.

V is TRBV6-5 and J is TRBJ2-7; 11 bases line up with TRBD2. The J segment lost 1 base and the V segment lost 8 bases, leaving 7 bases of the junction unmatched. The germline CDR1 and CDR2 sequences are MNHEY and SVGAGI. The CDR3 runs to 15 residues. The CDR3, as DNA: TGTGCCAGCGGATCCTGGACTAGCGGGTCCTACGAGCAGTACTTC. Translation gives CASGSWTSGSYEQYF.

This rearrangement joins TRBV5-8 to TRBJ2-5; D remains unclear. The V gene lost 0 bases and the J gene lost 7 bases, with 13 bases spanning the gap. This CDR3 spans 14 amino acids. Germline V CDR1 and CDR2: SGHTS, YDEGEE. CDR3: CASSLGYPAGTQYF. The CDR3 DNA sequence: TGTGCCAGCAGCTTGGGTTACCCTGCAGGGACCCAGTACTTC. Combining the CDR3 with reference TRBV5-8 and TRBJ2-5 gives the whole variable domain EAGVTQSPTHLIKTRGQQATLRCSPISGHTSVYWYQQALGLGLQFLLWYDEGEERNRGNFPPRFSGRQFPNYSSELNVNALELEDSALYLCASSLGYPAGTQYFGPGTRLLVL.

The chain links TRBV10-2 to TRBJ1-6; D gene uncertain. The V gene's germline CDR1 is WSHSY and CDR2 SAAADI. The CDR3 is made up of 13 amino acids. V shed 7 bases and J shed 10 bases, with 14 bases lying between them. The CDR3: CASMGPLASPLHF. The CDR3 nucleotides are TGCGCCAGCATGGGCCCATTGGCCTCACCCCTCCACTTT.

In nucleotides, the CDR3 is TGTGCCAGCAGTTATGGGCAGGGCGGCAATTCACCCCTCCACTTT. Its protein is CASSYGQGGNSPLHF. The V and J genes are TRBV6-2 or TRBV6-3 and TRBJ1-6; tentatively, D is TRBD1 (5 bases). CDR1 is MNHEY, CDR2 SVGEGT, per germline. This CDR3 comprises 15 residues. V was trimmed by 3 bases and J by 7 bases, leaving 13 bases between them.

The chain couples TRBV27 to TRBJ1-5, with D maybe TRBD1 (6 bases). The CDR3 contains 17 residues. With 4 bases removed from V and 7 bases from J, the gap between germline ends came to 23 bases. CDR1 and CDR2 from the germline V gene are MNHEY and SMNVEV (reference sequence). The CDR3 sequence: CASSSVARGLSAQPQHF. The CDR3 DNA reads as TGTGCCAGCAGTTCCGTCGCCAGGGGTTTGTCAGCCCAGCCCCAGCATTTT.

This clone came up a few times. The genes are TRBV27 and TRBJ1-6; tentative D call: TRBD1 (5 bases). CDR1 and CDR2 from the germline V gene are MNHEY and SMNVEV (reference sequence). This CDR3 region has 13 residues. Trimming removed 5 bases from V and 7 bases from J, with 9 bases in between. The CDR3 loop is CASSRGGNSPLHF. The DNA of the CDR3 is TGTGCCAGCAGTCGGGGGGGGAATTCACCCCTCCACTTT.

The V gene is TRBV5-1, the J gene TRBJ2-2, with D maybe TRBD1 (6 bases). This CDR3 is 16 amino acids long. The ends were cut back, 0 bases at V and 6 bases at J, with 15 bases in the middle. Germline V gene data show CDR1 as SGHRS and CDR2 as YFSETQ. The CDR3 nucleotides read TGCGCCAGCAGCTTGGGTGAAAGAGAGGGGGCCGGGGAGCTGTTTTTT. It translates to CASSLGEREGAGELFF.

The V and J genes are TRBV6-2 or TRBV6-3 and TRBJ1-2, with TRBD1 matching over 8 bases. The CDR3 is 14 amino acids. V shed 6 bases, J shed 4 bases, and the junction held 7 bases outside the gene matches. Germline CDR1 reads MNHEY; CDR2 reads SVGEGT. The CDR3 DNA is TGTGCCAGCAGCTTCAGGGGGCGCGGCTATGGCTACACCTTC. It yields the protein CASSFRGRGYGYTF.